This T cell receptor (beta chain) was sequenced in a study of T cells after yellow fever vaccination. Study-level findings and limits: FACS-sorted repertoires could contain abundant clonotypes contaminating from the bulk population. On re-exposure, the response was weaker but peaked faster, at day 5 versus 15.

This CDR3 region has 16 residues. The V gene lost 0 bases and the J gene lost 2 bases, with 11 bases spanning the gap. CDR1 is LGHNA and CDR2 is YSLEER in the germline V gene. One entry per CDR3 protein results from TCRdb running MiXCR on the 5' RACE reads. The table records around 260,000 distinct CDR3 sequences, roughly 5.2% of them present only once. This clonotype turned up a few times. The antigen remains unidentified. This receptor was identified in a man between 18 and 29 years old who received the YFV17D yellow fever vaccine. The rearrangement uses TRBV4-3 and TRBJ2-1, with a weak D call TRBD1 (6 bases). The sequencing here drew on CD4+ T cells sorted from PBMCs, taken on the day of the yellow fever booster vaccination. CDR3: CASSQDWDTTYNEQFF. For the CDR3, the DNA is TGCGCCAGCAGCCAAGACTGGGACACTACCTACAATGAGCAGTTCTTC.